The sequence of this TCR beta chain was determined in a study of blood T cell repertoires in COVID-19. Turning to the study itself: The United States, Italy and Spain supplied acute and convalescent COVID-19 samples. Nucleic acid was either cDNA or gDNA, and it came from T cells, B-cell-depleted T cells, or PBMCs.

In its sample, this clone was seen a few times. Original methodology: Reference gene primers were amplified, and this amplification served to estimate nucleated cell counts. The data were produced by immunoSEQ multiplex PCR, yet TCRdb's version contains in-frame clones alone and is incomplete. Clonal size and the V and J genes are those of that table, whereas D and trimming came from the DNA. Found here are tens of thousands of clones, around 95% of them singletons; the top ten hold about 4%. V lost 3 bases and J lost 0; bases outside the gene matches: 4. The CDR3 runs 17 residues. From germline, CDR1 is MNHNS and CDR2 SASEGT.

The V and J genes are TRBV6-1 and TRBJ2-5; 13 bases are shared with TRBD2. The sequence was collected from a human donor with active COVID-19. The donor label of this sample is uncertain. Input material: peripheral blood. The CDR3 region has the DNA TGTGCCAGCAGTGAGGGGACTAGCGGGGATTACCAAGAGACCCAGTACTTC. This codes for CASSEGTSGDYQETQYF.